These 16 T cell receptor beta chains were sequenced from one sample in a study of follicular helper T cells after annual influenza vaccination. Generated by immunoSEQ multiplex PCR, the TCRdb table keeps only in-frame clones and is missing some. The table shows around 10,000 clones, with 70% to 90% occurring only once. Specified time point: 2015-2016 season, pre-vaccination. The sample in question was CXCR5+ CD38- circulating T follicular helper cells from blood, obtained on the day of influenza vaccination. Subset reported: circulating Tfh, non-naive CD4+CXCR5+PD-1+ (ICOS+CD38+ or ICOS-CD38-). The receptor set was obtained from an adult who received the influenza vaccine.

This CDR3 reads CASRPPGGGRTGGYTF. CDR3 nucleotides: TGTGCCAGCAGACCCCCTGGAGGAGGGCGAACGGGAGGCTACACCTTC. The gene calls are TRBV27 and TRBJ1-2; D unresolved. Trimming took off 6 bases at V and 8 bases at J, with 25 bases between the two ends. CDR3 size: 16 residues. Germline CDR1 MNHEY, CDR2 SMNVEV (reference sequence).

The V gene is TRBV5-4, the J gene TRBJ2-2; weak D call: TRBD2 (6 bases). The CDR3 has 13 amino acids. Per the germline V gene, CDR1 is SGHNT and CDR2 is YYREEE (reference sequence). V was trimmed by 7 bases and J by 0 bases, leaving 7 bases between them. CDR3 sequence reads: CASGEANTGELFF. CDR3 DNA sequence: TGTGCCAGCGGGGAGGCGAACACCGGGGAGCTGTTTTTT.

This rearrangement joins TRBV7-2 to TRBJ2-1; 7 nucleotides line up with TRBD2. This CDR3 has 17 amino acids. Trimming at V came to 0 bases and at J to 0 bases, leaving 5 bases not matched to a gene. Germline values: CDR1 SGHTA, CDR2 FQGNSA. CDR3: CASSLAGGGSSYNEQFF. In nucleotides, the CDR3 is TGTGCCAGCAGCTTAGCGGGGGGGGGAAGCTCCTACAATGAGCAGTTCTTC.

This sequence joins TRBV10-1 and TRBJ1-2, with TRBD1 identical over 9 bases. Germline V gene data show CDR1 as WNHNN and CDR2 as SYGVQD (reference sequence). The ends lost 4 bases at V and 7 bases at J; junction bases unmatched: 4. This CDR3 is 13 amino acids long. CDR3 protein: CASSGDRASGYTF. The CDR3 DNA reads TGCGCCAGCAGTGGGGACAGGGCCAGTGGCTACACCTTC.

This clone was seen once. This sequence joins TRBV5-3 and TRBJ1-4; possibly TRBD1 for D (5 bases). TRBV5-3 is an ORF for which the function is uncertain. V was pared by 4 bases and J by 4 bases, with 11 bases between. CDR3 length: 14 amino acids. CDR3 DNA sequence: TGTGCCAGAAGCCCGACAGAAGGTAATGAAAAACTGTTTTTT. Translated, it gives CARSPTEGNEKLFF.

The chain combines TRBV6-6 with TRBJ1-5; the match to TRBD1 covers 9 bases. Trimming cost V 5 bases and J 4 bases; bases outside gene matches: 6. This CDR3 has 15 amino acids. The V gene's germline CDR1 is MNHNY and CDR2 SVGAGI (reference sequence). In DNA form, the CDR3 reads TGTGCCAGCAGTCTAGGGACAGGGAATAATCAGCCCCAGCATTTT. As protein: CASSLGTGNNQPQHF.

The CDR3 DNA reads TGTGCCAGCAGTGACGTCGTTTCTGGGGAGCAGTACTTC. Translation: CASSDVVSGEQYF. The genes are TRBV6-1 and TRBJ2-7; D gene uncertain. Germline lookup yields CDR1 MNHNS and CDR2 SASEGT. V was shortened by 3 bases and J by 7 bases, with 13 bases between the two germline ends. The CDR3 sequence is 13 residues long.

The CDR3 reads CASNFDSPPTEAFF. CDR3 sequence (DNA): TGTGCCAGCAATTTCGACAGTCCCCCCACTGAAGCTTTCTTT. J is TRBJ1-1 and V is TRBV2, with a possible D match to TRBD1 (5 bases). Trimming stripped 7 bases from V and 4 bases from J, with 16 bases between. This CDR3 has 14 amino acids. Germline V gives CDR1 SNHLY, CDR2 FYNNEI.

This clone was counted only a few times. The rearrangement joins TRBV7-3 to TRBJ1-1, with D unclear. The CDR3 runs to 14 residues. Trimming took off 4 bases at V and 5 bases at J, with 14 bases between the two ends. Germline assignment: CDR1 SGHTA and CDR2 FQGTGA. CDR3 sequence (DNA): TGTGCCAGCAGCTCCGTTCCGGGAGAAACTGAAGCTTTCTTT. It specifies CASSSVPGETEAFF.

The count of this clone is one. The J gene is TRBJ1-3, the V gene TRBV28; 11 bases are shared with TRBD1. The germline V gene has CDR1 MDHEN and CDR2 SYDVKM. V lost 8 bases and J lost 1; bases outside the gene matches: 10. The CDR3 runs 17 residues. CDR3 DNA: TGTGCCAGCCGGACAGGGGGCTTCGTAGGTTCTGGAAACACCATATATTTT. Residues: CASRTGGFVGSGNTIYF.

The chain joins TRBV12-5 to TRBJ1-6; D is uncertain. This CDR3 is built from 12 residues. In germline, CDR1 is LGHNT, CDR2 FRNRAP. Trimming took 4 bases from V and 8 from J, leaving 6 bases between them. The CDR3 is CASGSTYSPLHF. Here the CDR3 DNA reads TGTGCTAGTGGTTCAACATATTCACCCCTCCACTTT.

This chain uses TRBV4-1 with TRBJ1-3; TRBD1 matches 7 bases. Trimming at V came to 6 bases and at J to 4 bases, leaving 6 bases not matched to a gene. Germline CDR1 and CDR2: MGHRA and YSYEKL. The CDR3 is 14 residues long. CDR3 DNA: TGCGCCAGCAGTAAGACAGGGTCCGGAAACACCATATATTTT. As protein: CASSKTGSGNTIYF.

This clone occurred a few times. The rearrangement uses TRBV6-5 and TRBJ1-1; no reliable D call. The germline V gene has CDR1 MNHEY and CDR2 SVGAGI. The CDR3 length is 15 residues. The ends were cut back, 6 bases at V and 1 base at J, with 15 bases in the middle. CDR3 sequence (DNA): TGTGCCAGCAGCGGGAGAGACACCCCGAACACTGAAGCTTTCTTT. Protein product: CASSGRDTPNTEAFF.

This clone was detected only once. The rearrangement joins TRBV25-1 to TRBJ2-1; tentative D call: TRBD1 (6 bases). This CDR3 region has 12 residues. With 4 bases removed from V and 11 bases from J, the gap between germline ends came to 12 bases. Germline CDR1 reads MGHDK; CDR2 reads SYGVNS. The CDR3 region is CASSVRQEKQFF. CDR3 nucleotides: TGTGCCAGCAGTGTACGACAGGAGAAGCAGTTCTTC.

V and J are TRBV2 and TRBJ2-3; no firm D call. The CDR3 contains 13 residues. The V gene's germline CDR1 is SNHLY and CDR2 FYNNEI. V was cut by 3 bases and J by 2 bases, with 6 bases left in between. CDR3 bases: TGTGCCAGCAGTGACGGTTACACAGATACGCAGTATTTT. It yields the protein CASSDGYTDTQYF. The full variable domain, rest sourced from reference TRBV2 and TRBJ2-3, is EPEVTQTPSHQVTQMGQEVILRCVPISNHLYFYWYRQILGQKVEFLVSFYNNEISEKSEIFDDQFSVERPDGSNFTLKIRSTKLEDSAMYFCASSDGYTDTQYFGPGTRLTVL.

The V call is TRBV6-1, the J call TRBJ1-6, with unresolved D. The germline V gene encodes CDR1 MNHNS and CDR2 SASEGT. This CDR3 comprises 14 residues. With 6 bases removed from V and 7 bases from J, the gap between germline ends came to 13 bases. CDR3: CASRALGGNSPLHF. The CDR3 nucleotides are TGTGCCAGCAGAGCCCTCGGTGGGAATTCACCCCTCCACTTT.